This TCR beta chain is from a study of shared clonotypes between healthy human individuals (dated by TCRdb to about 2020). Turning to the overall study: The cohort comprised two women and three men aged 18 to 49 years. For each donor, CD4 naive and CD4 memory were each given three plates, CD8 naive was given two plates, and CD8 memory was given one plate. Blood TCR repertoires of four to six healthy adults were deeply sequenced to estimate repertoire size and the extent of clonotype sharing between individuals. Different laboratories and diverse techniques were used to prepare libraries and sequence TCR repertoires, to increase sequencing depth and limit assay-specific biases. Leukapheresis yielded between about 0.8 and 9.5 billion PBMCs per donor.

The donors were healthy, HIV-negative adults with no recently reported acute infections or vaccinations. Only Caucasian adults living in Nashville, Tennessee, USA were represented among the donors. CD8 memory samples combined magnetically selected CD45RO+ cells with CCR7-negative CD45RA+ effector memory (TemRA) cells. Blood was collected by leukapheresis, and PBMCs were isolated by Ficoll-Histopaque density gradient centrifugation and then cryopreserved in liquid nitrogen vapor phase. Analytical flow cytometry was used to check the purity and quantity of each magnetically sorted T cell population. Each sorted fraction had its genomic DNA isolated and then quantified by UV absorbance on a Nanodrop 2000c. Looking up the germline V gene yields CDR1 SGHVS and CDR2 FNYEAQ. From its cysteine to its phenylalanine, the CDR3 spans 16 amino acids. Of all the DNA, just the CDR3 is kept, 48 bases in frame from base 1. Germline trimming: 3 bases from V, 2 bases from J; junction bases outside gene matches: 8.

Using the deep immunoSEQ assay, TCR CDR3 regions were amplified from genomic DNA by multiplex PCR. For each cell subset, the extracted genomic DNA was distributed evenly across all wells of several immunoSEQ 96-well plates, and each plate served as one replicate. For sorted subsets, 200 ng of genomic DNA, equivalent to some 30,000 T cell genomes, went into each replicate PCR. Purified libraries were quantified with a Qubit 3.0 fluorometer, sized on a Bioanalyzer 2100, and re-quantified with the KAPA Library Quantification kit. Every immunoSEQ 96-well plate was sequenced on a separate single-read 150-cycle Illumina NextSeq 550 flow cell. As for the authors' bioinformatics: Because the immunoSEQ output held only junctional sequences and lacked quality scores, the filtering could not match the filtering applied to full-length reads. Sequences were annotated with PyIR, a Python wrapper for IgBLAST v1.9, using IMGT germline references to assign V/J genes and CDR3. Reads with weak V/J assignments (E-value above 1e-6), missing CDR3, stop codons, out-of-frame junctions, or ambiguous translated residues were removed. A V3J clonotype was defined by an identical inferred V gene, J gene, and CDR3 amino acid sequence. To compute the percentage overlap between repertoires, the number of shared unique clonotypes was divided by the size of the smaller repertoire. Repertoire richness was assessed with RTK rarefaction, the Chao1 estimator, and Recon v2.1 estimates of unobserved clonotypes. For all TCRbeta clonotypes obtained by the gDNA method from a few donors, generation probabilities were computed with OLGA. TCRdb stores this immuneACCESS table with in-frame sequences only. Part of the clones is absent; in the studies checked, under half of the shortfall reflects unresolved V genes, and no reason is known for the rest. For V, J and clone size, that table is used; D and trimming come from the DNA. The sample table contains approximately 320,000 clones; only one count was recorded for around 87% of them. The ten largest clones add up to about 16% of the sample.

Details on this clone: Its antigen is still unknown. No base-level quality is on record; no much larger clone is a single base apart.

General study outcomes and caveats: Incomplete sequencing was indicated by rarefaction of sorted-subset datasets, despite the large sequencing depth. Larger estimated clonotype richness was generally found for naive subsets than for memory subsets. Compared with non-shared clonotypes, clonotypes shared by all four sorted-subset donors had higher generation probabilities. Because the study included a small number of donors, the genetic and exposure-history diversity represented was limited. When several donors were compared, the shared fraction of clonotypes was around 4.6% for naive CD4, around 4% for naive CD8, about 2.5% for memory CD4, and 0.35% to 0.4% for memory CD8. Only blood was sampled, and tissue TCR repertoires likely differ from those in blood. Pairwise subsampling indicated that sequencing depth was expected to affect the degree of clonotype sharing among donors.

Sequencing was carried out using memory CD8+ T cells sorted from blood. The sample's cell subset or site label is to be understood as: CD45RO+ cells pooled with CCR7-negative TemRA cells. The source is a man younger than 35 in good health. The V and J segments used are TRBV7-6 and TRBJ1-2; TRBD1 fits 8 bases in the junction. The CDR3 region has the sequence CASSFGPRGLNYGYTF. At the DNA level, the sequence is TGTGCCAGCAGCTTTGGTCCCAGGGGGCTGAACTATGGCTACACCTTC.